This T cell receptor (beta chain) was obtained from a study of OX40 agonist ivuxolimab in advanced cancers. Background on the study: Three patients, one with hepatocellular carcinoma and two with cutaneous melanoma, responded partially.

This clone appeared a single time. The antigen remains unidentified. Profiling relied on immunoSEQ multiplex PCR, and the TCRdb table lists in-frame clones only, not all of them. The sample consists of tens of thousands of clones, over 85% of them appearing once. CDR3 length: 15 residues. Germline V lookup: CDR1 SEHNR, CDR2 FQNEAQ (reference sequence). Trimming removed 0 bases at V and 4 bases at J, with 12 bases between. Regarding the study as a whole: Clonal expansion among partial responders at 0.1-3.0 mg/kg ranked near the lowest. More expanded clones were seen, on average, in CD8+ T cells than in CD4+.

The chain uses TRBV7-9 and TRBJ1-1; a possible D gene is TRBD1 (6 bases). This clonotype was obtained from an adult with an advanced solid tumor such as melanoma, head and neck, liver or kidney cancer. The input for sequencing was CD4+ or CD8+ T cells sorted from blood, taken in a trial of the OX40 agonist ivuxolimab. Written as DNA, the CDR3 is TGTGCCAGCAGCTTAGCGGGGGCTCGGGGCACTGAAGCTTTCTTT. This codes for CASSLAGARGTEAFF. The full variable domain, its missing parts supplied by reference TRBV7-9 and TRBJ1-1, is DTGVSQNPRHKITKRGQNVTFRCDPISEHNRLYWYRQTLGQGPEFLTYFQNEAQLEKSRLLSDRFSAERPKGSFSTLEIQRTEQGDSAMYLCASSLAGARGTEAFFGQGTRLTVV.